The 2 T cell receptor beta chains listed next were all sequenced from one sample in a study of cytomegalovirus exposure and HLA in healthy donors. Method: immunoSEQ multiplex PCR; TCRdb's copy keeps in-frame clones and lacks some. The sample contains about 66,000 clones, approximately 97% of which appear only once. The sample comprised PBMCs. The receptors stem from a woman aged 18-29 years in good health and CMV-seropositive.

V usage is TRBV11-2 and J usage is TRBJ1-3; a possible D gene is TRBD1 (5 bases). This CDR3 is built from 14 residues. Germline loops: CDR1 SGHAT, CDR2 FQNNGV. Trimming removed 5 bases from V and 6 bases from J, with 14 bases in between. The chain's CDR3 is CASSPLRGENTIYF. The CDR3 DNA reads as TGTGCCAGCAGCCCCCTCCGGGGGGAAAACACCATATATTTT. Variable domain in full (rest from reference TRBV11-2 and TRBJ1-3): EAGVAQSPRYKIIEKRQSVAFWCNPISGHATLYWYQQILGQGPKLLIQFQNNGVVDDSQLPKDRFSAERLKGVDSTLKIQPAKLEDSAVYLCASSPLRGENTIYFGEGSWLTVV.

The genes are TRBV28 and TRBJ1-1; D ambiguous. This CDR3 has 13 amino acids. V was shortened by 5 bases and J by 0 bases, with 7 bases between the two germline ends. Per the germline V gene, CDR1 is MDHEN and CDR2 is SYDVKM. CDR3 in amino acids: CASSVTVNTEAFF. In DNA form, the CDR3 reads TGTGCCAGCAGTGTAACAGTGAACACTGAAGCTTTCTTT. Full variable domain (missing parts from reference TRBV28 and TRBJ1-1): DVKVTQSSRYLVKRTGEKVFLECVQDMDHENMFWYRQDPGLGLRLIYFSYDVKMKEKGDIPEGYSVSREKKERFSLILESASTNQTSMYLCASSVTVNTEAFFGQGTRLTVV.